The present TCR beta chain was sequenced within a study of shared clonotypes between healthy human individuals (dated by TCRdb to the early 2020s). With regard to the full study: The cohort comprised two women and a few men aged 18 to 49 years. For each donor, CD4 naive and CD4 memory were each run on three plates, CD8 naive on two plates, and CD8 memory on one plate. To estimate repertoire size and how much clonotypes are shared between individuals, the study performed deep sequencing of blood TCR repertoires from 4 to 6 healthy adults. Libraries were prepared and TCR repertoires were sequenced by different laboratories using diverse techniques, in order to increase sequencing depth and limit assay-specific biases. Between about 0.8 and 8.9 billion PBMCs per donor were obtained by leukapheresis.

TCR CDR3 regions were amplified from genomic DNA by multiplex PCR using the deep immunoSEQ assay. Extracted genomic DNA from each cell subset was distributed evenly across all wells of several immunoSEQ 96-well plates, and each plate was treated as a replicate. Each replicate PCR for sorted subsets received around 0.2 ug genomic DNA, equal to some 32,000 T cell genomes. Purified libraries were measured with a Qubit 3.0 fluorometer, size-checked on a Bioanalyzer 2100, and measured again with the KAPA Library Quantification kit. Every immunoSEQ 96-well plate was sequenced on a dedicated single-read 150-cycle Illumina NextSeq 550 flow cell. The paper's processing steps were these. The immunoSEQ output contained only junctional sequences without quality scores, so filtering could not match that applied to full-length reads. Sequences were annotated with PyIR, a Python wrapper for IgBLAST v1.9, using IMGT germline references to assign V/J genes and CDR3. Reads were filtered out if the reads had weak V/J assignments (E-value above 1e-6), no CDR3, stop codons, out-of-frame junctions, or ambiguous translated residues. V3J clonotypes were defined as sequences sharing the same inferred V gene, J gene, and CDR3 amino acid sequence. Percentage overlap between repertoires was calculated by dividing the number of shared unique clonotypes by the size of the smaller repertoire. RTK rarefaction, the Chao1 estimator, and Recon v2.1 estimates of unobserved clonotypes were used to assess repertoire richness. Generation probabilities were computed with OLGA for all TCRbeta clonotypes obtained by the gDNA method from a few donors. Entries here come from immuneACCESS through TCRdb and include only in-frame sequences with V and J called. Some clones fail to appear in such tables; in the studies checked, an unresolved V gene covers under half of the shortfall, and the cause of the remainder is unknown. Clone size and the V and J calls come from that table; the DNA yielded D and trimming. The sample table contains 2 million to 2.5 million clones; only one count was recorded for approximately 95% of them. Around 0.13% of the sample goes to the ten largest clones.

The donors were healthy, HIV-negative adults with no recently reported acute infections or vaccinations. Every donor was a Caucasian adult residing in Nashville, Tennessee, USA. Magnetic negative selection was used to enrich CD4+ T cells, after which naive cells were positively selected on CD45RA and the negative fraction became the memory subset. Blood was obtained by leukapheresis, after which PBMCs were separated by Ficoll-Histopaque density gradient centrifugation and cryopreserved in liquid nitrogen vapor phase. Analytical flow cytometry was used to check the purity and quantity of every magnetically sorted T cell population. Genomic DNA was isolated from each sorted fraction and quantified by UV absorbance on a Nanodrop 2000c. In the case of this clone: There is no known antigen for this receptor. No base quality information exists; no much larger clone differs at one position.

What the study reported, not specific to this receptor: Pairwise subsampling led to the expectation that sequencing depth would affect the degree of clonotype sharing among donors. Compared with non-shared clonotypes, the clonotypes found in all four sorted-subset donors had higher generation probabilities. When several donors were compared, the shared fraction of clonotypes was around 5.1% for naive CD4, around 3.5% for naive CD8, 2% to 2.5% for memory CD4, and less than 0.45% for memory CD8. Because the study included a small number of donors, the genetic and exposure-history diversity represented was limited. Estimated clonotype richness was generally larger for naive than for memory subsets. Sampling was restricted to blood, and TCR repertoires in tissues likely differ from the TCR repertoires found in blood. Rarefaction of sorted-subset datasets indicated incomplete sequencing despite the large sequencing depth.

Sequenced input: naive CD4+ T cells sorted from blood. Interpreted using the paper, the cell subset or site label stands for: CD45RA+ positively selected. The receptor comes from a man aged 18 to 30 in good health.

The base sequence is TGTGCCAGCAGCTTAGGGGACACAGGCAATCAGCCCCAGCATTTT. It specifies CASSLGDTGNQPQHF. Recombination linked TRBV7-9 to TRBJ1-5, and the D gene may be TRBD1, 6 bases matching. At the junction V is shortened by 1 base and J by 2 bases, with 9 bases in between. From a lookup of the germline V gene (reference sequence), CDR1 and CDR2 are SEHNR and FQNEAQ. From its cysteine to its phenylalanine, the CDR3 spans 15 amino acids. This entry keeps only the CDR3 DNA: 45 bases, framed from base 1.